The rows below give T cell receptor beta chains drawn from one sample of a study of OX40 agonist ivuxolimab in advanced cancers. Assay: immunoSEQ multiplex PCR; the TCRdb copy retains only in-frame clones and omits some. The data contain around 79,000 clones, around nine tenths of them seen just once; the ten biggest clones take up 0.78%. The material sequenced was CD4+ or CD8+ T cells sorted from blood, taken in a trial of the OX40 agonist ivuxolimab. These receptor sequences come from an adult with an advanced solid tumor such as melanoma, head and neck, liver or kidney cancer. Each CDR3 is given with its conserved first and last residue. Each record gives: D gene, V gene, clone size, J gene, CDR3 protein, CDR3 DNA. The D gene is left open where the match is weak. Size is omitted from some rows. Given values are once, few, many or a class for expanded clones.

.	TRBV7-9	few	TRBJ2-7	CASSSIQGHEQYF	TGTGCCAGCAGCTCTATCCAGGGCCACGAGCAGTACTTC
.	TRBV6-5	.	TRBJ2-1	CASSYSGGRLGNEQFF	TGTGCCAGCAGTTACTCGGGGGGGCGCCTCGGCAATGAGCAGTTCTTC
TRBD1	TRBV11-1	.	TRBJ1-1	CANHALVEDRVTEAFF	TGTGCCAACCATGCTCTGGTGGAGGACAGGGTGACTGAAGCTTTCTTT
TRBD1	TRBV6-1	.	TRBJ2-7	CASSVVAQGAGEQYF	TGTGCCAGCAGTGTGGTGGCACAGGGGGCAGGTGAGCAGTACTTC
.	TRBV9	.	TRBJ1-2	CASSLNPLGDYGYTF	TGTGCCAGCAGCCTGAATCCCCTGGGCGACTATGGCTACACCTTC
TRBD2	TRBV5-1	few	TRBJ2-5	CASSLGPSGETQYF	TGCGCCAGCAGCTTGGGCCCTAGCGGTGAGACCCAGTACTTC
.	TRBV5-6	.	TRBJ2-1	CASSSYGSSYNEQFF	TGTGCCAGCAGCTCGTACGGGAGCTCCTACAATGAGCAGTTCTTC
TRBD2	TRBV6-6	.	TRBJ2-4	CASSWTSGSKNIQYF	TGTGCCAGCAGTTGGACTAGCGGGAGCAAAAACATTCAGTACTTC
.	TRBV7-9	.	TRBJ2-3	CASSGKWGSGLSTDTQYF	TGTGCCAGCAGCGGGAAGTGGGGTAGCGGACTTAGCACAGATACGCAGTATTTT
TRBD2	TRBV28	.	TRBJ2-7	CASSPTSGGSYEQYF	TGTGCCAGCAGTCCGACTAGCGGGGGATCCTACGAGCAGTACTTC
.	TRBV19	many	TRBJ1-1	CASSMLAEAFF	TGTGCCAGTAGTATGTTGGCTGAAGCTTTCTTT
.	TRBV19	.	TRBJ1-5	CASSIGGSNQPQHF	TGTGCCAGTAGTATAGGCGGTAGCAATCAGCCCCAGCATTTT
.	TRBV12-5	.	TRBJ2-5	CASGQGPSETQYF	TGTGCTAGTGGACAGGGTCCATCCGAGACCCAGTACTTC
.	TRBV5-6	.	TRBJ1-2	CASSLGLGGYTF	TGTGCCAGCAGCTTGGGACTGGGCGGCTACACCTTC
.	TRBV10-3	.	TRBJ1-5	CAIKGVGNQPQHF	TGTGCCATCAAGGGGGTTGGCAATCAGCCCCAGCATTTT
TRBD1	TRBV9	.	TRBJ2-7	CASSVGPQGGTYEQYF	TGTGCCAGCAGCGTAGGCCCACAGGGGGGAACCTACGAGCAGTACTTC
TRBD2	TRBV7-6	.	TRBJ2-3	CASSPIAGGSDTQYF	TGTGCCAGCAGCCCAATAGCGGGAGGGTCAGATACGCAGTATTTT
TRBD1	TRBV5-1	.	TRBJ2-7	CASSRDRTYEQYF	TGCGCCAGCAGCCGGGACAGGACCTACGAGCAGTACTTC
.	TRBV6-1	.	TRBJ2-2	CASKVGQRNTGELFF	TGTGCCAGCAAAGTCGGACAGCGGAACACCGGGGAGCTGTTTTTT
.	TRBV4-2	.	TRBJ2-7	CASSQDQAGTTYEQYF	TGTGCCAGCAGCCAAGATCAGGCGGGGACGACCTACGAGCAGTACTTC
.	TRBV2	.	TRBJ1-2	CASSDDYGYTF	TGTGCCAGCAGTGATGACTATGGCTACACCTTC
TRBD1	TRBV30	.	TRBJ2-5	CAWRTGGRETQYF	TGTGCCTGGAGGACAGGGGGCAGGGAGACCCAGTACTTC